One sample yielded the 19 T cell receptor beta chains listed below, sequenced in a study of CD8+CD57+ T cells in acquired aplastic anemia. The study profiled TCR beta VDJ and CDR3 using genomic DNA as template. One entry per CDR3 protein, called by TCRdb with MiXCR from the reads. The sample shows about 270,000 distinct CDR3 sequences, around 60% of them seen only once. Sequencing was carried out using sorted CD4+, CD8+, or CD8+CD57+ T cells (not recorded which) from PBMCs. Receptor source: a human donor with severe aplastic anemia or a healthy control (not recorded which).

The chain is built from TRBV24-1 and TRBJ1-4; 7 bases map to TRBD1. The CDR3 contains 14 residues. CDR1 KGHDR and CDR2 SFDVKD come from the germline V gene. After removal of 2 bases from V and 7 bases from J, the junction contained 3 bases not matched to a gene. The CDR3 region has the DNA TGTGCCACCAGTGATTCGACAGGGAGTGAAAAACTGTTTTTT. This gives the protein CATSDSTGSEKLFF.

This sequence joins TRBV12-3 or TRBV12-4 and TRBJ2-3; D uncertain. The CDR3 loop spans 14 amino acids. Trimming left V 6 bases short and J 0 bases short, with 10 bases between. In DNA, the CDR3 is TGTGCCAGCAGCCCGGAGACTAGCACAGATACGCAGTATTTT. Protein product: CASSPETSTDTQYF.

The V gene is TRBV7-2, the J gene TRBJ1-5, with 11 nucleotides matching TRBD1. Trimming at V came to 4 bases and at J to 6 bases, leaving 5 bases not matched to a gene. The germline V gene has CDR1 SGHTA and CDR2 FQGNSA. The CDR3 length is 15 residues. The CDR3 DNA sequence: TGTGCCAGCAGCTATTTGGGACAGGGGGGTCAGCCCCAGCATTTT. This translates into CASSYLGQGGQPQHF. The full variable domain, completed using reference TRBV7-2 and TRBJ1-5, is GAGVSQSPSNKVTEKGKDVELRCDPISGHTALYWYRQSLGQGLEFLIYFQGNSAPDKSGLPSDRFSAERTGGSVSTLTIQRTQQEDSAVYLCASSYLGQGGQPQHFGDGTRLSIL.

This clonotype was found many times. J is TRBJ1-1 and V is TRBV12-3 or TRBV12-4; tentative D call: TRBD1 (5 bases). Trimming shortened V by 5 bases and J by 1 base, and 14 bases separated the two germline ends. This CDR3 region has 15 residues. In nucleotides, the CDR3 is TGTGCCAGCAGTCCCCTAATAACAGGGAACACTGAAGCTTTCTTT. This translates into CASSPLITGNTEAFF.

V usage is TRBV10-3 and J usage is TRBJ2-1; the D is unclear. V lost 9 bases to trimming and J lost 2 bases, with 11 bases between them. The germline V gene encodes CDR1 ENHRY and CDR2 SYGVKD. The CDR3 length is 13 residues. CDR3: CAIGPPPYNEQFF. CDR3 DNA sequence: TGTGCCATTGGACCCCCACCCTACAATGAGCAGTTCTTC.

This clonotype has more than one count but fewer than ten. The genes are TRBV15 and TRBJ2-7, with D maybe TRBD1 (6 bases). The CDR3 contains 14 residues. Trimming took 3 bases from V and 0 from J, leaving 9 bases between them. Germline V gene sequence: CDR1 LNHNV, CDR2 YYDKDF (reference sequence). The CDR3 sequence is CATSRRGSSYEQYF. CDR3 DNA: TGTGCCACCAGCAGGAGGGGGAGCTCCTACGAGCAGTACTTC.

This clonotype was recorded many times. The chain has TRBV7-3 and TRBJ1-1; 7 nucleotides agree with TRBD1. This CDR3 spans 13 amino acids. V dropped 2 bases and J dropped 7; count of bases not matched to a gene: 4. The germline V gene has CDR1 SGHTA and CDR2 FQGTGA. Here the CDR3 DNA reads TGTGCCAGCAGCTTACAGGGGGTCGGTGAAGCTTTCTTT. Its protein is CASSLQGVGEAFF.

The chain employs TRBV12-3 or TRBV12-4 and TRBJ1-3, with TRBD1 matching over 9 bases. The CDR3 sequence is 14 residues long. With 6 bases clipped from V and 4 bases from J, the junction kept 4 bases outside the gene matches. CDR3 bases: TGTGCCAGCAGCCGGGGACAGGGAGGAAACACCATATATTTT. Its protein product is CASSRGQGGNTIYF.

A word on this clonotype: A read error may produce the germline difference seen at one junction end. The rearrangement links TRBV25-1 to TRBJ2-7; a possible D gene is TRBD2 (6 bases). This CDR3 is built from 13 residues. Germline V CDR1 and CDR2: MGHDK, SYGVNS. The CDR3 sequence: CASSASVTYGQYF. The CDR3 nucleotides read TGTGCCAGCAGTGCTAGCGTCACCTACGGGCAGTACTTC.

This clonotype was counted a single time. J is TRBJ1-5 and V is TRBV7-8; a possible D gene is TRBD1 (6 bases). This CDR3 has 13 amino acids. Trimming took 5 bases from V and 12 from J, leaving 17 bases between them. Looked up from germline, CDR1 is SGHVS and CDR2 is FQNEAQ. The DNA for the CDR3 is TGTGCCAGCAGCCCCCGGGGGCTCGGGTACCAGCATTTT. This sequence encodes CASSPRGLGYQHF.

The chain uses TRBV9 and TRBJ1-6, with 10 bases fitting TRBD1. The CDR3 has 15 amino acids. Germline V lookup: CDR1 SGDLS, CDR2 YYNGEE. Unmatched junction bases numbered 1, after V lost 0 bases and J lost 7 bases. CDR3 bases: TGTGCCAGCAGCGTAGGACAGGGGGCCAATTCACCCCTCCACTTT. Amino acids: CASSVGQGANSPLHF.

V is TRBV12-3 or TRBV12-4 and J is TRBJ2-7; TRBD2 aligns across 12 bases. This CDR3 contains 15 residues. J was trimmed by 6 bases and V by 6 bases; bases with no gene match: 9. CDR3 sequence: CASSSGTSGWSEQYF. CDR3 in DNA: TGTGCCAGCAGCAGCGGGACTAGCGGGTGGAGCGAGCAGTACTTC.

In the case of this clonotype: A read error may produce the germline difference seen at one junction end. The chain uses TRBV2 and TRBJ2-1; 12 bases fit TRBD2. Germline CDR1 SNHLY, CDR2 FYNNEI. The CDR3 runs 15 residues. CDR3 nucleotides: TGTGCCAGCAGCCAGGGACTAGCGGGCTACAAGGAGCAGTTCTTC. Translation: CASSQGLAGYKEQFF.

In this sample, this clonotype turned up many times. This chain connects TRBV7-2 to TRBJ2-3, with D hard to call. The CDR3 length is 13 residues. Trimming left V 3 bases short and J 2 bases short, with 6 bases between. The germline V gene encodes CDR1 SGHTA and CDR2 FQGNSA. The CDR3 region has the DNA TGTGCCAGCAGCTTTATTACCACAGATACGCAGTATTTT. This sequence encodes CASSFITTDTQYF.

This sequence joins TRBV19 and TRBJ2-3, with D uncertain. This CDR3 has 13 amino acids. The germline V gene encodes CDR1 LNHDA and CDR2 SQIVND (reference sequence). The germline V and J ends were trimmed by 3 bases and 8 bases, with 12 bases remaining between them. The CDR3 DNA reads TGTGCCAGTAGTATCCCCGGCCCGGGTACGCAGTATTTT. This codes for CASSIPGPGTQYF.

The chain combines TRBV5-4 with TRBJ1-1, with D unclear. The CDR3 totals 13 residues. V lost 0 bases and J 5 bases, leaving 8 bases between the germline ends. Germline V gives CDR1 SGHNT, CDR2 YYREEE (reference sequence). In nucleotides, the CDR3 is TGTGCCAGCAGCTTGGGACGGACGACTGAAGCTTTCTTT. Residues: CASSLGRTTEAFF.

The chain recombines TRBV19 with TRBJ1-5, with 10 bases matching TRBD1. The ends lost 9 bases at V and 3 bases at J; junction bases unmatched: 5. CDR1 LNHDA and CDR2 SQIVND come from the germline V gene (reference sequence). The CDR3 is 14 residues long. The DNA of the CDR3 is TGTGCCAGCCGACAGGGGGCGAACAATCAGCCCCAGCATTTT. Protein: CASRQGANNQPQHF.

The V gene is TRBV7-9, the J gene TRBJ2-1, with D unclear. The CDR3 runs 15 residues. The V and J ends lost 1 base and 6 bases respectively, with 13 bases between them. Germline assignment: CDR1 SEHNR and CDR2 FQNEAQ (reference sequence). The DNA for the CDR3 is TGTGCCAGCAGCTTAGACATCGCCGGAGTCAATGAGCAGTTCTTC. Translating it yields CASSLDIAGVNEQFF.

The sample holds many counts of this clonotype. This CDR3 reads CASSWGVRTYEQYF. CDR3 bases: TGTGCCAGCAGCTGGGGGGTCCGGACCTACGAGCAGTACTTC. This rearrangement joins TRBV11-2 to TRBJ2-7, with a tentative D call TRBD2 (6 bases). The CDR3 spans 14 residues. CDR1 and CDR2 from the germline V gene are SGHAT and FQNNGV. Trimming shortened V by 4 bases and J by 2 bases, and 12 bases separated the two germline ends.